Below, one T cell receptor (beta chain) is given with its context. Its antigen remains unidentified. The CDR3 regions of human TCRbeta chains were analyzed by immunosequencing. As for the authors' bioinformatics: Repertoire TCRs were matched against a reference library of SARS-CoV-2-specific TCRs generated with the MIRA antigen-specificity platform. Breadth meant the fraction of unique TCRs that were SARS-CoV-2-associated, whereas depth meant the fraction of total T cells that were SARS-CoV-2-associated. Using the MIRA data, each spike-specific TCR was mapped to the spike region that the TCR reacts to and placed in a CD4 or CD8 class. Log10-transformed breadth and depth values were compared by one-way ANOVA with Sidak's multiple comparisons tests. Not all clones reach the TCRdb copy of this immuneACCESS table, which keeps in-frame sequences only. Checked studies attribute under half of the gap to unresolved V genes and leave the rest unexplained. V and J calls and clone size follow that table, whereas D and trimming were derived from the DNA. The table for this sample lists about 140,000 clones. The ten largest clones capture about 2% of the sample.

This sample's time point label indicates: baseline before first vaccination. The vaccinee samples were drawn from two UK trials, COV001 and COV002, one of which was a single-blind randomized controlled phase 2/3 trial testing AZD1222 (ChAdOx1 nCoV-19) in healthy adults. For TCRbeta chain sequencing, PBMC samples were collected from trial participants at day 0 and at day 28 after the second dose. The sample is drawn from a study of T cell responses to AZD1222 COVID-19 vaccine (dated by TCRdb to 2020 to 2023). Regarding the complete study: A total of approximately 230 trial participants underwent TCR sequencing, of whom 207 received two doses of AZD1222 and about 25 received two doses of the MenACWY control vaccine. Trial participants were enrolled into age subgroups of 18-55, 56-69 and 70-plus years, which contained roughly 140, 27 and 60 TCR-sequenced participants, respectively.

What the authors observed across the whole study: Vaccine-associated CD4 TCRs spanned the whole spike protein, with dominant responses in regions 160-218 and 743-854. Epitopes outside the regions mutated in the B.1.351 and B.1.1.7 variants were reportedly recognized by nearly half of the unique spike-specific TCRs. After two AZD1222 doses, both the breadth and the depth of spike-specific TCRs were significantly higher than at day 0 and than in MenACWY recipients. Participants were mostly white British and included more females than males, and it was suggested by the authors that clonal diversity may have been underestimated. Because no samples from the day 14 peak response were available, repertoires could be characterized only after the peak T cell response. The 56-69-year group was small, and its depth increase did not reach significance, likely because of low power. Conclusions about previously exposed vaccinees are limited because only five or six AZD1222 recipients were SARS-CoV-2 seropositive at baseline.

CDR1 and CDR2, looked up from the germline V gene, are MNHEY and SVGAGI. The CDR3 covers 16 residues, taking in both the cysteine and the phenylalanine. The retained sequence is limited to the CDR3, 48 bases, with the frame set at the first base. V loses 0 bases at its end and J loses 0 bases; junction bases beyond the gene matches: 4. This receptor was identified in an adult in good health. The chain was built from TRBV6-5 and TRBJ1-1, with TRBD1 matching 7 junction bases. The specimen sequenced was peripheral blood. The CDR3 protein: CASSYSTGRMNTEAFF. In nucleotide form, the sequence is TGTGCCAGCAGTTACTCGACAGGGAGGATGAACACTGAAGCTTTCTTT.